A single sample gave rise to the 32 T cell receptor beta chains below, sequenced in a study of graft-versus-host responses after intestinal transplantation. Clones were sequenced by immunoSEQ multiplex PCR, and TCRdb holds only the in-frame ones, with some missing. Of approximately 8,800 clones listed, over 65% are singletons. Graft specimens yielded both intraepithelial and lamina propria lymphocytes. This sample comprised ileum tissue, obtained 494 days after intestinal transplant. These receptor sequences come from a human patient who received an intestinal transplant, so some T cells may come from the graft donor.

This clone was found once. This chain connects TRBV6-1 to TRBJ1-1, with a weak D call TRBD1 (6 bases). The CDR3 extends over 13 amino acids. V was pared by 5 bases and J by 5 bases, with 12 bases between. CDR1 MNHNS and CDR2 SASEGT come from the germline V gene. The CDR3 DNA reads as TGTGCCAGCAGTCCTACAGGGAAGACTGAAGCTTTCTTT. As protein: CASSPTGKTEAFF.

The V call is TRBV19, the J call TRBJ1-2; possible D gene TRBD1, 6 bases. V was pared by 7 bases and J by 5 bases, with 17 bases between. Germline values: CDR1 LNHDA, CDR2 SQIVND (reference sequence). The CDR3 is 14 amino acids. CDR3 bases: TGTGCCAGTACCTCTAGGGGGTTTCAGTATGGCTACACCTTC. This translates into CASTSRGFQYGYTF.

V usage is TRBV6-1 and J usage is TRBJ1-3; tentatively, D is TRBD1 (6 bases). The CDR3 totals 14 residues. Germline assignment: CDR1 MNHNS and CDR2 SASEGT. V lost 3 bases, J lost 8 bases, and 14 bases lay in between. CDR3 loop: CASSEYREGDTIYF. CDR3 nucleotides: TGTGCCAGCAGTGAGTACAGGGAAGGGGACACCATATATTTT.

The gene calls are TRBV4-1 and TRBJ1-4; 8 bases are a match to TRBD1. V shed 2 bases, J shed 3 bases, and the junction held 2 bases outside the gene matches. Germline values: CDR1 MGHRA, CDR2 YSYEKL. The CDR3 runs to 15 residues. CDR3 region: CASSQQGAPNEKLFF. The CDR3 coding sequence is TGCGCCAGCAGCCAACAGGGGGCGCCTAATGAAAAACTGTTTTTT.

The chain is built from TRBV12-5 and TRBJ2-7; 7 positions match TRBD2. The CDR3 is made up of 15 amino acids. With 8 bases clipped from V and 0 bases from J, the junction kept 10 bases outside the gene matches. The germline gives CDR1 LGHNT, CDR2 FRNRAP. CDR3 bases: TGTGCTAGTTCCTACCGCGGGAGCACCTCCTACGAGCAGTACTTC. It translates to CASSYRGSTSYEQYF.

The J gene is TRBJ1-2, the V gene TRBV5-7; D gene unclear. TRBV5-7 is an open reading frame, and its role is uncertain. Trimming took off 8 bases at V and 4 bases at J, with 21 bases between the two ends. This CDR3 is built from 15 residues. The CDR3 is CASSMTPSAPYGYTF. In DNA, the CDR3 is TGTGCCAGTAGTATGACACCTTCGGCCCCCTATGGCTACACCTTC.

The rearrangement uses TRBV28 and TRBJ2-5; 8 bases align to TRBD2. Germline V gene data show CDR1 as MDHEN and CDR2 as SYDVKM. CDR3 size: 15 residues. The trim removed 5 bases at V and 3 bases at J, leaving 8 bases unmatched. The CDR3: CASSTGTSAEETQYF. The CDR3, as DNA: TGTGCCAGCAGTACCGGGACTAGTGCGGAAGAGACCCAGTACTTC.

This chain joins TRBV27 and TRBJ2-2, with D possibly matching TRBD1 (5 bases). The CDR3 spans 15 residues. The germline V gene encodes CDR1 MNHEY and CDR2 SMNVEV (reference sequence). Trimming shortened V by 4 bases and J by 6 bases, and 15 bases separated the two germline ends. CDR3 protein: CASSSPAGLAGELFF. The CDR3 DNA reads TGTGCCAGCAGTTCCCCGGCAGGGCTAGCCGGGGAGCTGTTTTTT.

The chain combines TRBV4-1 with TRBJ2-7, with D tentatively TRBD2 (6 bases). The CDR3 covers 15 residues. The ends were cut back, 0 bases at V and 3 bases at J, with 12 bases in the middle. Germline CDR1 reads MGHRA; CDR2 reads YSYEKL. The DNA for the CDR3 is TGCGCCAGCAGCCAAGAGATGGGGACTCTCTACGAGCAGTACTTC. It encodes CASSQEMGTLYEQYF.

The rearrangement uses TRBV5-4 and TRBJ2-2; TRBD2 aligns across 7 bases. V was pared by 4 bases and J by 2 bases, with 8 bases of the junction left unmatched. The CDR3 has 16 amino acids. Germline V gives CDR1 SGHNT, CDR2 YYREEE (reference sequence). Here the CDR3 reads CASSAIGGGNTGELFF. Here the CDR3 DNA reads TGTGCCAGCAGCGCGATCGGCGGGGGAAACACCGGGGAGCTGTTTTTT.

To note about this clone: A junction end diverges from the germline sequence, so it may reflect a read error. The chain combines TRBV7-7 with TRBJ2-5, with D perhaps matching TRBD1 (5 bases). The CDR3 is made up of 15 amino acids. Germline V gives CDR1 SSHAT, CDR2 FNYEAQ (reference sequence). CDR3 sequence (DNA): TGTGCTAGCAGCCCGGCACAGGCGTACCAAGAGACCCAGTACTTC. Translation: CASSPAQAYQETQYF.

The chain has TRBV19 and TRBJ1-4, with D possibly being TRBD1 (6 bases). This CDR3 has 20 residues. Germline-derived CDR1 and CDR2 are LNHDA and SQIVND (reference sequence). Between the trimmed V and J ends, which lost 3 bases and 1 base, there was a span of 24 bases. The CDR3 nucleotides are TGTGCCAGTAGTATTCGATGGGGACCGGGACAACTTGGAACTAATGAAAAACTGTTTTTT. This gives the protein CASSIRWGPGQLGTNEKLFF.

The V gene is TRBV11-2, the J gene TRBJ2-5; the D is unclear. This CDR3 has 14 residues. V dropped 2 bases and J dropped 0 bases, with 7 bases sitting between them. CDR1 is SGHAT and CDR2 is FQNNGV in the germline V gene. The CDR3 here is CASSLWGNQETQYF. CDR3 DNA sequence: TGTGCCAGCAGCTTATGGGGAAACCAAGAGACCCAGTACTTC.

V and J are TRBV5-8 and TRBJ2-5, with TRBD2 identical over 12 bases. V shed 4 bases, J shed 3 bases, and the junction held 7 bases outside the gene matches. Per germline, CDR1 SGHTS and CDR2 YDEGEE. CDR3 length equals 16 residues. CDR3 nucleotides: TGTGCCAGCAGCCACGGACTAGCGGGATGGAAAGAGACCCAGTACTTC. Residues: CASSHGLAGWKETQYF. Full variable domain (outside the CDR3, taken from reference TRBV5-8 and TRBJ2-5): EAGVTQSPTHLIKTRGQQATLRCSPISGHTSVYWYQQALGLGLQFLLWYDEGEERNRGNFPPRFSGRQFPNYSSELNVNALELEDSALYLCASSHGLAGWKETQYFGPGTRLLVL.

The chain employs TRBV2 and TRBJ2-7, with D unresolved. Per germline, CDR1 SNHLY and CDR2 FYNNEI. This CDR3 spans 14 amino acids. V lost 3 bases and J 4 bases, leaving 13 bases between the germline ends. CDR3 in DNA: TGTGCCAGCAGTGAGCTGGCAGATTATTACGAGCAGTACTTC. This sequence encodes CASSELADYYEQYF.

V is TRBV14 and J is TRBJ1-1; D is possibly TRBD1 (6 bases). The CDR3 runs 13 residues. V dropped 4 bases and J dropped 4 bases, with 10 bases sitting between them. The germline V gene encodes CDR1 SGHDN and CDR2 FVKESK. The CDR3 nucleotides read TGTGCCAGCAGCCCCGGACAGTTCACTGAAGCTTTCTTT. Its protein is CASSPGQFTEAFF.

This chain uses TRBV5-1 with TRBJ2-1; 11 bases map to TRBD2. CDR1 is SGHRS, CDR2 YFSETQ, per germline. The CDR3 is 14 residues long. V dropped 10 bases and J dropped 4; count of bases not matched to a gene: 7. The CDR3, as DNA: TGCGCCGGTTCTAGCGGGGGGCCATACAATGAGCAGTTCTTC. As protein: CAGSSGGPYNEQFF. Full variable domain (remainder filled in from reference TRBV5-1 and TRBJ2-1): KAGVTQTPRYLIKTRGQQVTLSCSPISGHRSVSWYQQTPGQGLQFLFEYFSETQRNKGNFPGRFSGRQFSNSRSEMNVSTLELGDSALYLCAGSSGGPYNEQFFGPGTRLTVL.

In this sample, this clone turned up once. The genes are TRBV30 and TRBJ2-1; either TRBD1 or TRBD2 may fit D (5 bases each). This CDR3 is 14 amino acids long. V dropped 3 bases and J dropped 3 bases, with 12 bases sitting between them. Germline CDR1 is GTSNPN and CDR2 is SVGIG (reference sequence). CDR3 coding DNA: TGTGCCTGGAGGGTGGGACGGGGCTACAATGAGCAGTTCTTC. Amino acids: CAWRVGRGYNEQFF.

This rearrangement joins TRBV29-1 to TRBJ2-5, with D possibly being TRBD2 (7 bases). Trimming removed 4 bases at V and 7 bases at J, with 13 bases between. Per the germline V gene, CDR1 is SQVTM and CDR2 is ANQGSEA. This CDR3 contains 12 residues. CDR3 sequence (DNA): TGCAGCGTTGGAAACAGGGAGGGGACCCAGTACTTC. This sequence encodes CSVGNREGTQYF.

The chain's CDR3 is CASSLRGEGNEQFF. The DNA of the CDR3 is TGTGCTAGTAGCTTGAGAGGGGAAGGCAATGAGCAGTTCTTC. The chain links TRBV7-7 to TRBJ2-1; the D gene could be TRBD1 or TRBD2 (5 bases each). The CDR3 extends over 14 amino acids. Germline values: CDR1 SSHAT, CDR2 FNYEAQ (reference sequence).

The rearrangement links TRBV27 to TRBJ1-2; D call uncertain. V was shortened by 0 bases and J by 0 bases, with 2 bases between the two germline ends. Germline V gene sequence: CDR1 MNHEY, CDR2 SMNVEV (reference sequence). The CDR3 runs 13 residues. The CDR3 sequence: CASSLSANYGYTF. The CDR3 region has the DNA TGTGCCAGCAGTTTATCGGCTAACTATGGCTACACCTTC.

This rearrangement joins TRBV6-1 to TRBJ2-1, with D hard to call. V was cut by 4 bases and J by 9 bases, with 16 bases left in between. The CDR3 runs to 14 residues. The germline V gene encodes CDR1 MNHNS and CDR2 SASEGT. Here the CDR3 reads CASSVFATLVEQFF. The CDR3 DNA reads TGTGCCAGCAGTGTCTTTGCGACTTTAGTTGAGCAGTTCTTC.

V usage is TRBV5-8 and J usage is TRBJ2-7; D unclear. The V and J ends lost 0 bases and 2 bases respectively, with 12 bases between them. CDR1 is SGHTS and CDR2 is YDEGEE in the germline V gene. The CDR3 runs 15 residues. The CDR3 loop reads CASSLGFLDTYEQYF. CDR3 in DNA: TGTGCCAGCAGCTTGGGATTTTTGGATACCTACGAGCAGTACTTC.

This chain links TRBV2 with TRBJ2-2; TRBD1 matches at 9 bases. The V gene end was trimmed by 5 bases and the J gene end by 6 bases; junction bases not matched to a gene: 4. CDR1 and CDR2 (germline): SNHLY, FYNNEI. The CDR3 extends over 14 amino acids. In DNA, the CDR3 is TGTGCCAGCAGTCGGACAGGGGCGGCCGGGGAGCTGTTTTTT. It specifies CASSRTGAAGELFF.

The CDR3 DNA reads as TGTGCCAGTAGTAATCGGGACGGTGGAAACACCATATATTTT. Protein sequence: CASSNRDGGNTIYF. This chain links TRBV19 with TRBJ1-3; D is perhaps TRBD1 (5 bases). In germline, CDR1 is LNHDA, CDR2 SQIVND (reference sequence). The ends were cut back, 4 bases at V and 3 bases at J, with 10 bases in the middle. The CDR3 totals 14 residues.

Comments on this clone: The same CDR3 arises from other DNA sequences in this sample as well. J is TRBJ2-5 and V is TRBV6-6, with D perhaps matching TRBD2 (6 bases). This CDR3 region has 14 residues. Trimming cost V 3 bases and J 2 bases, with 10 bases left between them. Germline-derived CDR1 and CDR2 are MNHNY and SVGAGI (reference sequence). The CDR3 DNA follows: TGTGCCAGCAGTTATTTCGGGGGTCAAGAGACCCAGTACTTC. Translated, it gives CASSYFGGQETQYF.

The J gene is TRBJ1-2, the V gene TRBV5-1; TRBD1 is a possible D gene (5 bases). Trimming left V 0 bases short and J 5 bases short, with 11 bases between. The length of the CDR3 is 14 residues. In germline, CDR1 is SGHRS, CDR2 YFSETQ. The CDR3 coding sequence is TGCGCCAGCAGCTTGGGGGACGCGACATATGGCTACACCTTC. It yields the protein CASSLGDATYGYTF.

This clone was recorded only once. The V and J genes are TRBV7-9 and TRBJ2-5; 8 nucleotides match TRBD2. CDR3 size: 17 residues. V lost 2 bases to trimming and J lost 5 bases; unmatched junction nucleotides: 13. Germline V lookup: CDR1 SEHNR, CDR2 FQNEAQ (reference sequence). Written as DNA, the CDR3 is TGTGCCAGCAGCTTACTCCGAGGAGCGGGAGAGGGGGAGACCCAGTACTTC. Amino acids: CASSLLRGAGEGETQYF.

In its sample, this clone was seen a few times. V usage is TRBV21-1 and J usage is TRBJ1-1. TRBV21-1 is marked as a pseudogene. The CDR3 has 17 residues. The CDR3 spells CASSKIGGSKMNTEAFF. The CDR3 nucleotides are TGTGCCAGCAGCAAAATAGGTGGCAGTAAAATGAACACTGAAGCTTTCTTT.

This clone was detected a few times. The V call is TRBV11-3, the J call TRBJ2-7; 8 positions match TRBD2. The CDR3 consists of 16 residues. Unmatched junction bases numbered 13, after V lost 4 bases and J lost 5 bases. Germline V CDR1 and CDR2: SGHNT, YENEEA. The CDR3 nucleotides are TGTGCCAGCAGCTCCCTCTTCCGGGGGGGCGTCCACGAGCAGTACTTC. Residues: CASSSLFRGGVHEQYF.

The chain links TRBV6-8 to TRBJ1-2, with unresolved D. Germline loops: CDR1 MNHGY, CDR2 SAAAGT. This CDR3 is built from 11 residues. The V end lost 8 bases, the J end lost 7 bases, and 11 bases lay between the germline ends. CDR3 in amino acids: CASAPYLGYTF. The CDR3 DNA follows: TGTGCCAGCGCCCCTTACCTTGGCTACACCTTC.

The rearrangement uses TRBV29-1 and TRBJ1-1; TRBD1 matches at 8 bases. CDR3 length equals 15 residues. CDR1 is SQVTM and CDR2 is ANQGSEA in the germline V gene. With 4 bases clipped from V and 0 bases from J, the junction kept 7 bases outside the gene matches. The CDR3 spells CSVVQGVLLNTEAFF. The CDR3, as DNA: TGCAGCGTTGTACAGGGGGTCCTTTTGAACACTGAAGCTTTCTTT.